Following are 18 T cell receptor beta chains from one sample sequenced in a study of response to subunit inactivated influenza vaccine (dated by TCRdb to between 2018 and 2020). The method was RT-PCR. Sequencing relied on an Illumina HiSeq 2500. TCRdb ran its own pipeline on the public reads, namely fastp trimming at Q25 and MiXCR clone calling, and kept in-frame beta chains. Merged by CDR3 protein, the rows form single entries marked with the most common genes and DNA. This sample lists more than 600,000 distinct CDR3 sequences; under 20% were detected once. The ten largest make up about a tenth of the sample. The sample in question was PBMCs from blood, obtained about 5 days after vaccination. The receptors shown here come from a man aged 45-65 years who received an inactivated influenza vaccine. Donor details come from another sample of the same person, matched by shared clones.

This clonotype was counted ten times or more. V gene TRBV12-3 or TRBV12-4 combines with J gene TRBJ2-7; 8 bases are a match to TRBD1. V gave up 6 bases and J gave up 6 bases; unmatched junction bases: 7. This CDR3 region has 13 residues. The CDR3 loop is CASSRRDRREQYF. The CDR3 DNA sequence: TGTGCCAGCAGCCGTAGGGACAGGCGCGAGCAGTACTTC.

This clonotype was detected ten times or more. This sequence joins TRBV7-2 and TRBJ2-5; 7 nucleotides match TRBD1. Germline V gene sequence: CDR1 SGHTA, CDR2 FQGNSA. The CDR3 has 16 amino acids. V lost 1 base and J lost 0; bases outside the gene matches: 5. This chain's CDR3 is CASSLVDRAYQETQYF. Written as DNA, the CDR3 is TGTGCCAGCAGCTTAGTAGACAGGGCGTACCAAGAGACCCAGTACTTC.

The chain has TRBV10-3 and TRBJ2-3, with 12 bases that match TRBD2. J was trimmed by 2 bases and V by 6 bases; bases with no gene match: 3. There are 15 residues in the CDR3. CDR1 is ENHRY and CDR2 is SYGVKD in the germline V gene. Here the CDR3 DNA reads TGTGCCATCAGGACTAGCGGGGGAGTCACAGATACGCAGTATTTT. Translated, it gives CAIRTSGGVTDTQYF.

The rearrangement links TRBV4-3 to TRBJ2-3; tentatively, D is TRBD2 (6 bases). Trimming removed 0 bases from V and 2 bases from J, with 15 bases in between. Germline V CDR1 and CDR2: LGHNA, YSLEER. This CDR3 region has 17 residues. The CDR3 DNA follows: TGCGCCAGCAGCCAAGATTTGGGGGGATCTTTCACAGATACGCAGTATTTT. This sequence encodes CASSQDLGGSFTDTQYF.

This sequence joins TRBV7-2 and TRBJ2-6, with a tentative D call TRBD1 (6 bases). The CDR3 is 17 residues long. V was shortened by 5 bases and J by 2 bases, with 16 bases between the two germline ends. CDR1 and CDR2 from the germline V gene are SGHTA and FQGNSA. DNA for the CDR3: TGTGCCAGCAGCCCCCCCAGGGGCTTCGCTGGGGCCAACGTCCTGACTTTC. Its translation: CASSPPRGFAGANVLTF.

This chain links TRBV5-1 with TRBJ1-3; D gene ambiguous. CDR1 and CDR2 from the germline V gene are SGHRS and YFSETQ. The CDR3 is 14 residues long. Trimming took 0 bases from V and 4 from J, leaving 8 bases between them. DNA of the CDR3: TGCGCCAGCAGCTTGGCTGGGATCGGAAACACCATATATTTT. This sequence encodes CASSLAGIGNTIYF.

The gene calls are TRBV7-8 and TRBJ2-7; 11 bases fit TRBD1. This CDR3 comprises 14 residues. J gave up 5 bases and V 3 bases, and 3 bases lay outside the gene matches. CDR1 SGHVS and CDR2 FQNEAQ come from the germline V gene. This CDR3 reads CASSFRTGGNEQYF. The CDR3 DNA reads as TGTGCCAGCAGCTTTCGGACAGGGGGCAACGAGCAGTACTTC. Full variable domain (remainder filled in from reference TRBV7-8 and TRBJ2-7): GAGVSQSPRYKVAKRGQDVALRCDPISGHVSLFWYQQALGQGPEFLTYFQNEAQLDKSGLPSDRFFAERPEGSVSTLKIQRTQQEDSAVYLCASSFRTGGNEQYFGPGTRLTVT.

This clonotype occurred once. The chain carries TRBV27 and TRBJ1-2, with unresolved D. There are 13 residues in the CDR3. Germline V gene data show CDR1 as MNHEY and CDR2 as SMNVEV (reference sequence). V lost 0 bases and J lost 8, with 10 bases in between. The CDR3, as DNA: TGTGCCAGCAGTTTATCGGCCAGTAGGGGCTACACCTTC. Translated, it gives CASSLSASRGYTF.

The J gene is TRBJ2-7, the V gene TRBV7-9; 8 bases align to TRBD2. Unmatched junction bases numbered 3, after V lost 1 base and J lost 1 base. CDR3 size: 15 residues. Germline loops: CDR1 SEHNR, CDR2 FQNEAQ (reference sequence). Written as DNA, the CDR3 is TGTGCCAGCAGCTTAGTAGCGGGAACGTCCTACGAGCAGTACTTC. Translating gives CASSLVAGTSYEQYF.

The chain carries TRBV20-1 and TRBJ2-7; D gene uncertain. CDR3 length: 13 amino acids. CDR1 and CDR2 (germline): DFQATT, SNEGSKA (reference sequence). V gave up 3 bases and J gave up 3 bases, with 12 bases separating them. In nucleotides, the CDR3 is TGCAGTGCTAGCACCGGAGCCCACTACGAGCAGTACTTC. Its protein product is CSASTGAHYEQYF.

The chain couples TRBV29-1 to TRBJ2-7, with D perhaps matching TRBD1 (5 bases). Trimming pared 6 bases from V and 5 bases from J, leaving 11 bases between. Germline V gives CDR1 SQVTM, CDR2 ANQGSEA. This CDR3 spans 11 amino acids. This chain's CDR3 is CSVRQGNEQYF. Here the CDR3 DNA reads TGCAGCGTCCGGCAGGGTAACGAGCAGTACTTC.

The V gene is TRBV4-2, the J gene TRBJ2-5; no clear D. V was cut by 0 bases and J by 4 bases, with 6 bases left in between. This CDR3 is built from 13 residues. The germline gives CDR1 LGHNA, CDR2 YNFKEQ. CDR3 residues: CASSQDSAETQYF. The CDR3 DNA follows: TGTGCCAGCAGCCAAGATTCGGCAGAGACCCAGTACTTC.

This clonotype was seen ten or more times. The chain employs TRBV5-1 and TRBJ2-1; 8 bases line up with TRBD2. Germline CDR1 and CDR2: SGHRS and YFSETQ. J gave up 8 bases and V 4 bases, and 14 bases lay outside the gene matches. This CDR3 spans 16 amino acids. CDR3 sequence: CASSPGVGTRGDEQFF. The CDR3 bases are TGCGCCAGCAGCCCGGGGGTCGGGACTAGAGGCGATGAGCAGTTCTTC.

This clonotype has a handful of counts. The chain couples TRBV29-1 to TRBJ2-5; a possible D gene is TRBD2 (6 bases). V shed 1 base and J shed 5 bases, with 14 bases lying between them. Germline V CDR1 and CDR2: SQVTM, ANQGSEA. The CDR3 is 14 residues long. CDR3 region: CSVEVPGDVETQYF. DNA of the CDR3: TGCAGCGTTGAAGTTCCGGGGGATGTGGAGACCCAGTACTTC.

The CDR3 loop reads CASSLALLDYGYTF. As DNA, the CDR3 is TGTGCCAGCAGCTTGGCTTTGTTAGACTATGGCTACACCTTC. The V and J genes are TRBV5-5 and TRBJ1-2; no definite D call. The CDR3 consists of 14 residues. Germline V gene sequence: CDR1 SGHKS, CDR2 YYEKEE (reference sequence). Trimming pared 0 bases from V and 3 bases from J, leaving 9 bases between.

The V call is TRBV7-2, the J call TRBJ1-2, with a weak D call TRBD1 (6 bases). This CDR3 spans 16 amino acids. Germline CDR1 is SGHTA and CDR2 is FQGNSA. The germline V and J ends were trimmed by 1 base and 0 bases, with 12 bases remaining between them. CDR3 coding DNA: TGTGCCAGCAGCTTAGGGCCGCCAGGGGCTAACTATGGCTACACCTTC. This translates into CASSLGPPGANYGYTF.

The rearrangement uses TRBV6-2 or TRBV6-3 and TRBJ2-1; 8 bases fit TRBD1. The CDR3 sequence is 16 residues long. Germline V lookup: CDR1 MNHEY, CDR2 SVGEGT. Trimming at V came to 2 bases and at J to 4 bases, leaving 7 bases not matched to a gene. The CDR3 region has the DNA TGTGCCAGCAGTTACGCGGGGACAGGTGGATACAATGAGCAGTTCTTC. This translates into CASSYAGTGGYNEQFF.

The chain uses TRBV7-2 and TRBJ2-3; perhaps D is TRBD1 or TRBD2 (5 bases each). The germline gives CDR1 SGHTA, CDR2 FQGNSA. Trimming took off 0 bases at V and 4 bases at J, with 26 bases between the two ends. CDR3 length: 20 residues. The CDR3 bases are TGTGCCAGCAGCTTAGCGCGTACTAGTCTATTCGGCATGGGGGCAGATACGCAGTATTTT. It specifies CASSLARTSLFGMGADTQYF.